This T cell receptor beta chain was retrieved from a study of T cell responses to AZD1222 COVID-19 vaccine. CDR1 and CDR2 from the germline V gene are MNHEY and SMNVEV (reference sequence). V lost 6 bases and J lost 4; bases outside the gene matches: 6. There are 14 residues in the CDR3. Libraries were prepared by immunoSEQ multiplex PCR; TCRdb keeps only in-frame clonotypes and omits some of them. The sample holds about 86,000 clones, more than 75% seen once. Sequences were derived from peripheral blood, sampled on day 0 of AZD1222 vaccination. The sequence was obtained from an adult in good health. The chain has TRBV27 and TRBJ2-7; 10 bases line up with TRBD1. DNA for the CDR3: TGTGCCAGCAGACCCGGGACAGGGGTGTACGAGCAGTACTTC. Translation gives CASRPGTGVYEQYF.